The rows below give T cell receptor beta chains drawn from one sample of a study of T cell responses to AZD1222 COVID-19 vaccine. TCRdb keeps only in-frame clones here, not all; method: immunoSEQ multiplex PCR. The sample holds under 130,000 clones, 82% seen once. The sample in question was peripheral blood, obtained on day 0 of AZD1222 vaccination. The receptor set was obtained from an adult in good health. Each CDR3 is given with its conserved first and last residue. Each record gives: clone size, J gene, D gene, V gene, CDR3 protein, CDR3 DNA. D genes are given only for firm matches. Only part of the rows carry a size: once, few, many, or a class if the clone is expanded.

-,TRBJ1-1,-,TRBV7-8,CASSLHGNTEAFF,TGTGCCAGCAGCCTACACGGGAACACTGAAGCTTTCTTT
-,TRBJ1-6,-,TRBV6-5,CASSHRGPTSPLHF,TGTGCCAGCAGCCACCGAGGCCCGACTTCTCCCCTCCACTTT
-,TRBJ1-1,TRBD1,TRBV20-1,CSASSWQGGENTEAFF,TGCAGTGCTAGTAGTTGGCAGGGGGGTGAGAACACTGAAGCTTTCTTT
-,TRBJ2-3,TRBD2,TRBV25-1,CASSRSAGGGDTQYF,TGTGCCAGCAGTCGGTCAGCGGGGGGTGGAGATACGCAGTATTTT
-,TRBJ1-2,TRBD1,TRBV5-4,CASSLGADRVYGYTF,TGTGCCAGCAGCCTGGGGGCGGACAGGGTCTATGGCTACACCTTC
-,TRBJ2-7,-,TRBV5-1,CASSLVGRGTPYEQYF,TGCGCCAGCAGCTTGGTCGGTAGGGGGACACCCTACGAGCAGTACTTC
once,TRBJ2-5,TRBD2,TRBV5-1,CASSLTSGGETQYF,TGCGCCAGCAGCTTGACTAGCGGGGGCGAGACCCAGTACTTC
-,TRBJ1-2,TRBD1,TRBV7-8,CASSLDKLQGRRGYTF,TGTGCCAGCAGCTTAGATAAATTACAGGGGCGGAGAGGCTACACCTTC
-,TRBJ1-1,-,TRBV6-5,CASSYAPQGGTEAFF,TGTGCCAGCAGTTACGCGCCTCAGGGAGGCACTGAAGCTTTCTTT
-,TRBJ1-2,-,TRBV7-3,CASSFRTASGYTF,TGTGCCAGCAGCTTCAGGACGGCCTCCGGCTACACCTTC
-,TRBJ1-1,-,TRBV20-1,CSARAGAEAFF,TGCAGTGCTAGGGCGGGCGCTGAAGCTTTCTTT
-,TRBJ1-2,TRBD1,TRBV29-1,CSSEGTGYGYTF,TGCAGCTCCGAAGGGACAGGGTATGGCTACACCTTC
-,TRBJ2-6,-,TRBV5-1,CASSLWYLGDTTRSGANVLTF,TGCGCCAGCAGCTTGTGGTATTTGGGGGACACCACTCGCTCTGGGGCCAACGTCCTGACTTTC
-,TRBJ1-5,TRBD1,TRBV5-8,CASSLGDRANQPQHF,TGTGCCAGCAGCTTGGGGGACAGGGCAAATCAGCCCCAGCATTTT
-,TRBJ2-3,-,TRBV19,CASSRLGDTQYF,TGTGCCAGTAGTAGGCTAGGGGATACGCAGTATTTT
-,TRBJ1-6,-,TRBV3-1/TRBV3-2,CASSHWGREGSPLHF,TGTGCCAGCAGCCATTGGGGGCGCGAGGGATCACCCCTCCACTTT
-,TRBJ2-5,-,TRBV20-1,CSASIGVGETQYF,TGCAGTGCTAGTATCGGGGTAGGGGAGACCCAGTACTTC
-,TRBJ2-2,TRBD1,TRBV5-6,CASSFLQGDTGELFF,TGTGCCAGCAGCTTTTTACAGGGGGACACCGGGGAGCTGTTTTTT
few,TRBJ2-2,-,TRBV5-1,CASSFSTDGELFF,TGCGCCAGCAGCTTCTCAACTGACGGGGAGCTGTTTTTT
-,TRBJ1-1,-,TRBV4-3,CASSQVGVNTEAFF,TGCGCCAGCAGCCAAGTCGGGGTGAACACTGAAGCTTTCTTT
-,TRBJ1-3,-,TRBV12-3/TRBV12-4,CASSSYPGNTIYF,TGTGCCAGCAGCTCCTACCCGGGAAACACCATATATTTT
few,TRBJ1-2,TRBD1,TRBV9,CASSPGLQGDGYTF,TGTGCCAGCAGCCCCGGGCTACAGGGGGATGGCTACACCTTC
-,TRBJ1-2,-,TRBV13,CASSLGGRKYGYTF,TGTGCCAGCAGCTTAGGGGGCAGAAAATATGGCTACACCTTC
-,TRBJ1-2,-,TRBV19,CASTAAGNGAVYGYTF,TGTGCCAGTACCGCGGCAGGGAACGGGGCAGTCTATGGCTACACCTTC
-,TRBJ1-6,-,TRBV12-5,CASGLTGIQASPLHF,TGTGCTAGTGGTTTGACAGGGATTCAAGCTTCACCCCTCCACTTT
once,TRBJ1-5,-,TRBV19,CASSIGTGNQPQHF,TGTGCCAGTAGTATAGGAACAGGCAATCAGCCCCAGCATTTT
-,TRBJ2-5,TRBD2,TRBV6-6,CASSTSGGGTKETQYF,TGTGCCAGCAGCACTAGCGGGGGAGGCACTAAAGAGACCCAGTACTTC
-,TRBJ1-6,-,TRBV27,CASSLPGANSPLHF,TGTGCCAGCAGTTTACCAGGGGCGAATTCACCCCTCCACTTT
-,TRBJ1-3,-,TRBV4-2,CASSQEQGSGNTIYF,TGTGCCAGCAGCCAAGAACAGGGCTCTGGAAACACCATATATTTT
few,TRBJ2-5,-,TRBV6-5,CASLFTSSARETQYF,TGTGCCAGCTTATTCACTTCTAGCGCTCGAGAGACCCAGTACTTC
-,TRBJ1-1,TRBD1,TRBV5-6,CASSFDRGPRLSEAFF,TGTGCCAGCAGCTTCGACAGGGGCCCGCGTCTATCTGAAGCTTTCTTT
few,TRBJ1-6,-,TRBV15,CATSGGISYNSPLHF,TGTGCCACCAGCGGGGGAATCTCCTATAATTCACCCCTCCACTTT